This T cell receptor (beta chain) was documented in a study of response to subunit inactivated influenza vaccine. TCRdb reanalysed the RT-PCR reads using MiXCR and keeps one entry per CDR3 protein. Among more than 500,000 distinct CDR3 sequences, around 11% were seen once, and the ten largest hold roughly 11%. The CDR3 runs 15 residues. Losses at the gene ends were 4 bases for V and 6 bases for J; bases not matched to a gene: 7. Germline V lookup: CDR1 LGHNA, CDR2 YSLEER. This clonotype has ten or more counts. The same sample was also used in a study of T cells expressing NK-cell markers. That work contributes: Synthesis of TCR beta cDNA relied on 5'RACE template switching carrying UMIs. HCMV seropositivity characterized most of the eight sequenced donors, and seronegativity one.

This chain joins TRBV4-3 and TRBJ2-2; 8 nucleotides line up with TRBD2. The sample was PBMCs from blood, taken on the day of vaccination. The source is a man aged 50 or older who received an inactivated influenza vaccine. The CDR3 reads CASSRLAGSAGELFF. The CDR3 nucleotides are TGCGCCAGCAGCCGGCTAGCGGGCTCTGCCGGGGAGCTGTTTTTT.